This paragraph reports one TCR beta chain. Its cognate antigen is unknown. This sample was taken from a study of cytomegalovirus exposure and HLA in healthy donors. Whole-study context: A prior study identified 110 million or so unique TCR beta sequences from 190 million or so T cells. Early released data comprised some 85 million unique TCRs from HLA-typed donors.

At sampling all donors were nominally healthy, likely with unrecorded immune exposures. The V end was cut by 0 bases, the J end by 5 bases, with 14 bases between. CDR1 is SGHRS, CDR2 YFSETQ, per germline. CDR3 length: 16 residues. Primers for the PCR totalled 60 Vbeta and 13 Jbeta. Data came from immunoSEQ multiplex PCR; TCRdb stores just in-frame clones and leaves some out. The table records 110,000 or so clones, around 77% of them present only once. Broader study findings: Only CMV serostatus was available as immune exposure information.

This sequence originates from a man aged 45-60 years in good health and CMV-seropositive. The rearrangement uses TRBV5-1 and TRBJ2-2; the D gene is possibly TRBD2 (6 bases). The material sequenced was PBMCs. This CDR3 is CASSLEGGTTTGELFF. The CDR3 region has the DNA TGCGCCAGCAGCTTGGAGGGCGGGACCACGACCGGGGAGCTGTTTTTT.